Following are 29 T cell receptor beta chains from one sample sequenced in a study of blood T cell repertoires in COVID-19. Sequencing used immunoSEQ multiplex PCR; TCRdb keeps in-frame clones, though not all of them. The sample carries about 55,000 clones, roughly 89% recorded once. Sequences were obtained from peripheral blood. Source of these receptors: an elderly man with acute or convalescent COVID-19.

This chain uses TRBV6-1 with TRBJ1-2; 7 bases line up with TRBD1. The germline V gene has CDR1 MNHNS and CDR2 SASEGT. The CDR3 is made up of 13 amino acids. J gave up 8 bases and V 3 bases, and 6 bases lay outside the gene matches. The CDR3 protein is CASSDRQGIGYTF. DNA for the CDR3: TGTGCCAGCAGTGACCGACAGGGTATAGGCTACACCTTC.

The chain recombines TRBV11-3 with TRBJ2-1; a weak D match, TRBD1 (6 bases). Germline V gene lookup returns CDR1 SGHNT and CDR2 YENEEA. There are 14 residues in the CDR3. Trimming cost V 5 bases and J 6 bases, with 14 bases left between them. CDR3 protein: CASSMNDRPNEQFF. CDR3 coding DNA: TGTGCCAGCAGCATGAATGACAGGCCCAATGAGCAGTTCTTC.

The J gene is TRBJ1-2, the V gene TRBV4-1; weak D call: TRBD1 (5 bases). Trimming took off 1 base at V and 3 bases at J, with 18 bases between the two ends. CDR3 length equals 17 residues. CDR1 MGHRA and CDR2 YSYEKL come from the germline V gene. The CDR3 sequence is CASSQALGGGADYGYTF. The CDR3, as DNA: TGCGCCAGCAGCCAAGCCCTCGGAGGAGGGGCGGACTATGGCTACACCTTC.

The CDR3 nucleotides are TGCGCCAGCAGCCAAGGAGGGTACCAAGAGACCCAGTACTTC. Amino acids: CASSQGGYQETQYF. J is TRBJ2-5 and V is TRBV4-1; tentative D call: TRBD2 (5 bases). This CDR3 has 14 residues. Per the germline V gene, CDR1 is MGHRA and CDR2 is YSYEKL. V lost 1 base and J 0 bases, leaving 6 bases between the germline ends.

V and J are TRBV18 and TRBJ2-3; D call uncertain. The CDR3 has 14 amino acids. Trimming took 5 bases from V and 4 from J, leaving 13 bases between them. Germline V gene data show CDR1 as KGHSH and CDR2 as LQKENI. CDR3 coding DNA: TGTGCCAGCTCAAGTTACGAGAGCGCAGATACGCAGTATTTT. Translation gives CASSSYESADTQYF.

The rearrangement joins TRBV15 to TRBJ2-2, with a possible D match to TRBD1 (5 bases). This CDR3 is built from 18 residues. Trimming removed 0 bases at V and 0 bases at J, with 14 bases between. The germline V gene has CDR1 LNHNV and CDR2 YYDKDF (reference sequence). The CDR3, as DNA: TGTGCCACCAGCAGAGATCAGGGCGGAATGCCGAACACCGGGGAGCTGTTTTTT. Its translation: CATSRDQGGMPNTGELFF.

This chain links TRBV3-1 (or the pseudogene TRBV3-2) with TRBJ2-7; TRBD1 matches at 8 bases. This CDR3 comprises 14 residues. Germline-derived CDR1 and CDR2 are LGHDT and YNNKEL (reference sequence). J gave up 7 bases and V 1 base, and 6 bases lay outside the gene matches. The CDR3: CASSQAPRTGEQYF. In nucleotides, the CDR3 is TGTGCCAGCAGCCAAGCCCCTCGGACAGGGGAGCAGTACTTC.

This clone was counted a few times. The rearrangement joins TRBV21-1 to TRBJ2-3; TRBD2 is the table's D call, not checked against the DNA. TRBV21-1 is assigned pseudogene status. The CDR3 spans 17 residues. The CDR3 loop is CARHTRRELEGTDTQYF. For the CDR3, the DNA is TGTGCCAGGCACACTCGCCGGGAGCTGGAGGGCACAGATACGCAGTATTTT.

The chain couples TRBV15 to TRBJ2-7; 7 nucleotides match TRBD1. The CDR3 is 13 residues long. Losses at the gene ends were 8 bases for V and 3 bases for J; bases not matched to a gene: 7. The germline V gene has CDR1 LNHNV and CDR2 YYDKDF (reference sequence). CDR3: CATADRSSYEQYF. CDR3 nucleotide sequence: TGTGCCACCGCGGACAGGAGTAGCTACGAGCAGTACTTC.

The V and J genes are TRBV20-1 and TRBJ2-5, with a weak D call TRBD2 (5 bases). With 7 bases removed from V and 1 base from J, the gap between germline ends came to 7 bases. This CDR3 has 11 amino acids. Germline CDR1 DFQATT, CDR2 SNEGSKA (reference sequence). CDR3 residues: CSGRGQETQYF. The CDR3 DNA follows: TGCAGTGGACGGGGCCAAGAGACCCAGTACTTC.

V usage is TRBV6-5 and J usage is TRBJ1-6, with 7 bases identical to TRBD1. The CDR3 is 13 residues long. Germline V gives CDR1 MNHEY, CDR2 SVGAGI. Trimming at V came to 6 bases and at J to 9 bases, leaving 5 bases not matched to a gene. This CDR3 reads CASRLDRASPLHF. The CDR3 DNA reads TGTGCCAGCAGGTTAGACAGGGCTTCACCCCTCCACTTT.

The table lists this clone with a few counts. The genes are TRBV11-2 and TRBJ2-5, with TRBD2 matching over 9 bases. The CDR3 length is 17 residues. Losses at the gene ends were 3 bases for V and 5 bases for J; bases not matched to a gene: 13. Germline values: CDR1 SGHAT, CDR2 FQNNGV. The CDR3, as DNA: TGTGCCAGCAGCTTGGGGTTTCTAGCGGGGCCGGGGGAGACCCAGTACTTC. Its translation: CASSLGFLAGPGETQYF.

This rearrangement joins TRBV12-3 or TRBV12-4 to TRBJ2-5; the D gene is possibly TRBD2 (5 bases). The CDR3 has 12 amino acids. V lost 3 bases and J lost 5, with 7 bases in between. The CDR3 region has the DNA TGTGCCAGCAGTTTGGGAGCGGAGACCCAGTACTTC. Amino acids: CASSLGAETQYF.

This sequence joins TRBV10-3 and TRBJ2-1, with 7 bases lining up with TRBD1. V trimming: 7 bases; J trimming: 7 bases; junction bases outside the gene matches: 7. The CDR3 spans 13 residues. Germline CDR1 ENHRY, CDR2 SYGVKD. The CDR3 sequence is CAINRGQGNEQFF. Written as DNA, the CDR3 is TGTGCCATCAACAGGGGTCAGGGGAATGAGCAGTTCTTC.

The rearrangement uses TRBV10-1 and TRBJ2-4, with TRBD2 matching 10 bases. This CDR3 spans 17 amino acids. V dropped 7 bases and J dropped 0; count of bases not matched to a gene: 9. The germline gives CDR1 WNHNN, CDR2 SYGVQD (reference sequence). The DNA of the CDR3 is TGCGCCAGCAAGGGTAGCGGGGGGCTCCTAGCCAAAAACATTCAGTACTTC. Translated, it gives CASKGSGGLLAKNIQYF.

In this sample, this clone turned up a few times. This chain uses TRBV24-1 with TRBJ2-3, with D possibly TRBD2 on 5 matching bases. CDR1 and CDR2 (germline): KGHDR, SFDVKD. CDR3 length equals 14 residues. V was pared by 5 bases and J by 10 bases, with 18 bases between. CDR3 amino acids: CATSVPRPGLAQYF. For the CDR3, the DNA is TGTGCCACCAGTGTCCCTCGACCGGGGTTGGCGCAGTATTTT.

The chain links TRBV2 to TRBJ1-5; D not certain. CDR3 length: 14 residues. Per germline, CDR1 SNHLY and CDR2 FYNNEI. The V end was cut by 3 bases, the J end by 0 bases, with 6 bases between. The CDR3 DNA reads as TGTGCCAGCAGTGATATTTATAGCAATCAGCCCCAGCATTTT. Amino acid sequence: CASSDIYSNQPQHF.

Notes on this clone: Compared with germline, one end of the junction differs, possibly owing to a read error. V and J are TRBV7-9 and TRBJ2-2; 7 nucleotides align to TRBD2. CDR3 size: 19 residues. The germline V gene has CDR1 SEHNR and CDR2 FQNEAQ (reference sequence). The CDR3 DNA follows: TGTGCCAGCAGTTTAGTTGTCTCCACGACTAGCCTTAACACCGGGGAGCTGTTTTTT. As protein: CASSLVVSTTSLNTGELFF.

This clone was seen a single time. Here the CDR3 reads CASSPLYGGDEKLFF. The CDR3 DNA is TGTGCCAGCTCACCACTCTATGGTGGAGATGAAAAACTGTTTTTT. The rearrangement joins TRBV18 to TRBJ1-4; no firm D call. Between the trimmed V and J ends, which lost 1 base and 6 bases, there was a span of 12 bases. Germline CDR1 KGHSH, CDR2 LQKENI. There are 15 residues in the CDR3.

The CDR3 reads CASSRQGASGNTIYF. The CDR3 bases are TGTGCCAGCAGTAGGCAGGGGGCCTCTGGAAACACCATATATTTT. The V and J genes are TRBV6-5 and TRBJ1-3; 8 nucleotides line up with TRBD1. The CDR3 contains 15 residues. CDR1 is MNHEY, CDR2 SVGAGI, per germline. V was clipped by 5 bases and J by 0 bases; unmatched bases: 3.

This clone was recorded only once. The chain uses TRBV3-1 (or the pseudogene TRBV3-2) and TRBJ2-7; 7 bases match TRBD2. CDR3 length: 13 amino acids. Germline assignment: CDR1 LGHDT and CDR2 YNNKEL (reference sequence). Germline trimming cut 0 bases from V and 6 bases from J; bases unmatched to any gene: 2. This CDR3 reads CASSQEASGEQYF. Written as DNA, the CDR3 is TGTGCCAGCAGCCAAGAGGCTAGCGGCGAGCAGTACTTC.

In its sample, this clone was seen a few times. The chain joins TRBV5-4 to TRBJ1-2; 8 bases fit TRBD1. CDR1 and CDR2 (germline): SGHNT, YYREEE (reference sequence). V trimming: 0 bases; J trimming: 0 bases; junction bases outside the gene matches: 7. The length of the CDR3 is 17 residues. This CDR3 is CASSLGGGTGANYGYTF. For the CDR3, the DNA is TGTGCCAGCAGCTTGGGTGGTGGGACAGGCGCTAACTATGGCTACACCTTC.

The chain links TRBV20-1 to TRBJ1-1; 7 positions agree with TRBD1. The length of the CDR3 is 13 residues. CDR1 is DFQATT, CDR2 SNEGSKA, per germline (reference sequence). The V and J ends lost 3 bases and 5 bases, in that order; junction bases with no gene match: 6. CDR3 region: CSASSGGWTEAFF. CDR3 bases: TGCAGTGCTAGTTCAGGGGGTTGGACTGAAGCTTTCTTT.

The rearrangement links TRBV5-1 to TRBJ1-2; no clear D. The V end was cut by 2 bases, the J end by 3 bases, with 8 bases between. Germline V lookup: CDR1 SGHRS, CDR2 YFSETQ. The CDR3 contains 13 residues. CDR3 amino acids: CASSLDADYGYTF. Here the CDR3 DNA reads TGCGCCAGCAGCTTAGATGCGGACTATGGCTACACCTTC.

The J gene is TRBJ2-1, the V gene TRBV5-1, with 12 bases that match TRBD2. J gave up 0 bases and V 4 bases, and 2 bases lay outside the gene matches. The CDR3 runs 16 residues. Germline CDR1 is SGHRS and CDR2 is YFSETQ. The CDR3 here is CASSGLAGSSYNEQFF. CDR3 coding DNA: TGCGCCAGCAGCGGACTAGCGGGGAGCTCCTACAATGAGCAGTTCTTC.

This clone appeared once. This chain joins TRBV18 and TRBJ2-1; 7 nucleotides agree with TRBD1. V lost 2 bases, J lost 4 bases, and 5 bases stayed unmatched. Germline CDR1 and CDR2: KGHSH and LQKENI. CDR3 length: 15 residues. The CDR3 loop is CASSPSTGDYNEQFF. CDR3 DNA: TGTGCCAGCTCACCATCTACAGGGGATTACAATGAGCAGTTCTTC. Based on the CDR3 plus reference TRBV18 and TRBJ2-1, the full variable domain is NAGVMQNPRHLVRRRGQEARLRCSPMKGHSHVYWYRQLPEEGLKFMVYLQKENIIDESGMPKERFSAEFPKEGPSILRIQQVVRGDSAAYFCASSPSTGDYNEQFFGPGTRLTVL.

The gene calls are TRBV10-2 and TRBJ1-2; D uncertain. Germline CDR1 is WSHSY and CDR2 is SAAADI. The CDR3 has 14 residues. Deletions cut 3 bases from V and 1 base from J, with 9 bases between. The CDR3 region is CASSDGRDNYGYTF. The CDR3 DNA sequence: TGCGCCAGCAGTGACGGGAGGGATAACTATGGCTACACCTTC.

The chain is built from TRBV7-8 and TRBJ2-2; weak D call: TRBD1 (5 bases). V was clipped by 4 bases and J by 8 bases, with 14 bases between them. From germline, CDR1 is SGHVS and CDR2 FQNEAQ. CDR3 length: 14 residues. The CDR3 sequence is CASSSESHRGELFF. The CDR3 DNA follows: TGTGCCAGCAGCTCCGAATCCCACAGGGGGGAGCTGTTTTTT.

The chain is built from TRBV5-8 and TRBJ2-1; D might be TRBD1 (5 bases). The V and J ends lost 4 bases and 0 bases respectively, with 17 bases between them. The V gene's germline CDR1 is SGHTS and CDR2 YDEGEE. The CDR3 has 17 residues. CDR3 sequence: CASSPGTDIFSYNEQFF. Here the CDR3 DNA reads TGTGCCAGCAGCCCAGGAACGGACATCTTCTCCTACAATGAGCAGTTCTTC.